Listed here are 24 T cell receptor beta chains from one sample, sequenced in a study of cytomegalovirus exposure and HLA in healthy donors. 13 Jbeta primers and 60 Vbeta primers were used for the PCR. The protocol was immunoSEQ multiplex PCR, while the TCRdb copy is restricted to in-frame clones and leaves out a portion. The sample contains around 150,000 clones, 63% of which appear only once. Material: PBMCs. The source is a woman aged 60 to 75 in good health and CMV-seropositive.

The chain couples TRBV5-8 to TRBJ1-4; D gene uncertain. The CDR3 consists of 17 residues. Trimming took off 2 bases at V and 1 base at J, with 15 bases between the two ends. Per germline, CDR1 SGHTS and CDR2 YDEGEE. CDR3 amino acids: CASSFRLPGRTNEKLFF. CDR3 nucleotide sequence: TGTGCCAGCAGCTTTCGTCTTCCGGGGAGAACTAATGAAAAACTGTTTTTT.

This clone occurred once. The genes are TRBV6-4 and TRBJ2-5; 8 positions match TRBD1. J lost 4 bases, V lost 7 bases, and 11 bases had no gene match. Looked up from germline, CDR1 is MRHNA and CDR2 is SNTAGT. The CDR3 is made up of 15 amino acids. The CDR3 spells CASNRQGLSIETQYF. CDR3 bases: TGTGCCAGCAACCGACAGGGGTTAAGTATAGAGACCCAGTACTTC.

This clone was detected only a few times. The V gene is TRBV10-3, the J gene TRBJ2-5; TRBD1 might be the D (5 bases). Per the germline V gene, CDR1 is ENHRY and CDR2 is SYGVKD. V lost 8 bases to trimming and J lost 3 bases, with 7 bases between them. This CDR3 spans 11 amino acids. In nucleotides, the CDR3 is TGTGCCATCGAAGGGGAAGAGACCCAGTACTTC. It specifies CAIEGEETQYF.

The chain recombines TRBV10-3 with TRBJ2-5; 8 positions match TRBD1. CDR1 and CDR2 (germline): ENHRY, SYGVKD. The V and J ends lost 0 bases and 7 bases, in that order; junction bases with no gene match: 1. There are 13 residues in the CDR3. CDR3 loop: CAISESQGGTQYF. CDR3 sequence (DNA): TGTGCCATCAGTGAGTCACAGGGGGGGACCCAGTACTTC.

V gene TRBV5-1 combines with J gene TRBJ2-1; TRBD2 matches at 12 bases. This CDR3 contains 19 residues. Germline lookup yields CDR1 SGHRS and CDR2 YFSETQ. V was clipped by 0 bases and J by 3 bases; unmatched bases: 10. This chain's CDR3 is CASSLGPDGLAGNYNEQFF. CDR3 coding DNA: TGCGCCAGCAGCTTGGGACCCGACGGACTAGCGGGAAACTACAATGAGCAGTTCTTC.

This clone came up once. V is TRBV25-1 and J is TRBJ2-2; 14 positions match TRBD2. Looked up from germline, CDR1 is MGHDK and CDR2 is SYGVNS. This CDR3 has 15 amino acids. The V segment lost 10 bases and the J segment 3 bases; nucleotides outside the gene matches: 4. The CDR3 here is CATSGLAGDTGELFF. The DNA for the CDR3 is TGTGCCACCTCGGGACTAGCGGGAGACACCGGGGAGCTGTTTTTT.

This clone was picked up one time. The rearrangement uses TRBV7-8 and TRBJ2-7; 10 nucleotides line up with TRBD2. J lost 1 base, V lost 1 base, and 7 bases had no gene match. The CDR3 sequence is 17 residues long. Germline V lookup: CDR1 SGHVS, CDR2 FQNEAQ. The CDR3, as DNA: TGTGCCAGCAGCTTAGAACGGGCTAGCGGGAGTTCCTACGAGCAGTACTTC. This codes for CASSLERASGSSYEQYF.

The chain combines TRBV4-3 with TRBJ2-1; tentative D call: TRBD2 (6 bases). Germline V CDR1 and CDR2: LGHNA, YSLEER. The CDR3 has 16 amino acids. V was cut by 1 base and J by 2 bases, with 12 bases left in between. The CDR3 DNA reads as TGCGCCAGCAGCCAAGCGGGGCGGGGTGCCTACAATGAGCAGTTCTTC. It specifies CASSQAGRGAYNEQFF.

The rearrangement joins TRBV18 to TRBJ2-7; perhaps TRBD2 as D (6 bases). CDR1 is KGHSH, CDR2 LQKENI, per germline. This CDR3 has 14 amino acids. Trimming took 3 bases from V and 7 from J, leaving 16 bases between them. Here the CDR3 reads CASSPTSEGREQYF. The DNA for the CDR3 is TGTGCCAGCTCACCCACATCGGAGGGTCGAGAGCAGTACTTC.

The genes are TRBV6-5 and TRBJ2-7; weak D call: TRBD2 (5 bases). Germline V gene data show CDR1 as MNHEY and CDR2 as SVGAGI. This CDR3 region has 13 residues. Trimming shortened V by 4 bases and J by 1 base, and 8 bases separated the two germline ends. The CDR3 nucleotides read TGTGCCAGCAGTTGGGGAGCATCCTACGAGCAGTACTTC. Its translation is CASSWGASYEQYF.

There are a few counts of this clone. The rearrangement links TRBV6-5 to TRBJ1-2; 9 nucleotides agree with TRBD1. The CDR3 is made up of 15 amino acids. Losses at the gene ends were 6 bases for V and 5 bases for J; bases not matched to a gene: 10. From germline, CDR1 is MNHEY and CDR2 SVGAGI. The chain's CDR3 is CASRPGQGTSYGYTF. The CDR3 bases are TGTGCCAGCAGACCCGGACAGGGGACCTCTTATGGCTACACCTTC.

The gene calls are TRBV29-1 and TRBJ2-5; tentatively, D is TRBD1 (6 bases). The germline CDR1 and CDR2 sequences are SQVTM and ANQGSEA. V gave up 4 bases and J gave up 7 bases, with 16 bases separating them. This CDR3 has 13 amino acids. The CDR3 bases are TGCAGCGTTGGGGCCGGACAGTCTACGACCCAGTACTTC. It is translated as CSVGAGQSTTQYF.

The CDR3, as DNA: TGTGCCAGCAGCCAACCCGGGACTAGCGGGAGAGGGTTCTATGAGCAGTTCTTC. Translated: CASSQPGTSGRGFYEQFF. The rearrangement joins TRBV27 to TRBJ2-1; 14 bases fit TRBD2. Trimming cost V 6 bases and J 8 bases; bases outside gene matches: 15. The CDR3 is made up of 18 amino acids. Germline loops: CDR1 MNHEY, CDR2 SMNVEV (reference sequence).

The chain has TRBV6-5 and TRBJ1-1, with 7 bases identical to TRBD1. Per germline, CDR1 MNHEY and CDR2 SVGAGI. CDR3 size: 13 residues. Losses at the gene ends were 6 bases for V and 4 bases for J; bases not matched to a gene: 5. The chain's CDR3 is CASRDSGGTEAFF. The CDR3 nucleotides read TGTGCCAGCAGAGATTCAGGGGGCACTGAAGCTTTCTTT.

The gene calls are TRBV11-1 and TRBJ2-3; D gene unclear. This CDR3 contains 16 residues. The V gene lost 5 bases and the J gene lost 0 bases, with 15 bases spanning the gap. Germline CDR1 is SGHAT and CDR2 is FQDESV (reference sequence). CDR3 residues: CASSLTSAESTDTQYF. CDR3 DNA: TGTGCCAGCAGCCTTACATCGGCGGAGAGCACAGATACGCAGTATTTT.

The genes are TRBV27 and TRBJ2-5, with 14 positions matching TRBD2. Per the germline V gene, CDR1 is MNHEY and CDR2 is SMNVEV (reference sequence). Unmatched junction bases numbered 11, after V lost 5 bases and J lost 3 bases. This CDR3 spans 18 amino acids. The CDR3 spells CASSPPGVTSGREETQYF. CDR3 coding DNA: TGTGCCAGCAGTCCCCCGGGAGTGACTAGCGGGAGGGAAGAGACCCAGTACTTC.

The chain employs TRBV9 and TRBJ1-1; D gene ambiguous. The CDR3 totals 15 residues. Germline V lookup: CDR1 SGDLS, CDR2 YYNGEE. Between the trimmed V and J ends, which lost 0 bases and 1 base, there was a span of 10 bases. CDR3 protein: CASSVVDSGNTEAFF. As DNA, the CDR3 is TGTGCCAGCAGCGTAGTCGATAGTGGGAACACTGAAGCTTTCTTT.

This clone was found a few times. This sequence joins TRBV28 and TRBJ2-7; TRBD2 agrees at 8 bases. Trimming at V came to 7 bases and at J to 0 bases, leaving 5 bases not matched to a gene. This CDR3 region has 14 residues. The germline CDR1 and CDR2 sequences are MDHEN and SYDVKM. In DNA form, the CDR3 reads TGTGCCAGCAATCCACTAGCGGCCTCCTACGAGCAGTACTTC. This gives the protein CASNPLAASYEQYF.

Concerning this clone: The junction departs from the called germline gene at one end, perhaps through a read error. CDR3 sequence: CAWTSGRPPNGQFF. For the CDR3, the DNA is TGTGCCTGGACTAGCGGGAGGCCCCCAAATGGGCAGTTCTTC. This chain connects TRBV30 to TRBJ2-1; 11 bases are shared with TRBD2. From germline, CDR1 is GTSNPN and CDR2 SVGIG (reference sequence). This CDR3 contains 14 residues.

This chain uses TRBV30 with TRBJ2-5; D unresolved. V lost 4 bases, J lost 2 bases, and 11 bases lay in between. CDR3 length equals 13 residues. CDR1 and CDR2 from the germline V gene are GTSNPN and SVGIG (reference sequence). Written as DNA, the CDR3 is TGTGCCTGGAATATAGAAGTTCAAGAGACCCAGTACTTC. Its translation: CAWNIEVQETQYF.

The table lists this clone with a few counts. The V gene is TRBV10-3, the J gene TRBJ2-1, with D possibly TRBD2 on 5 matching bases. This CDR3 is 16 amino acids long. With 0 bases removed from V and 4 bases from J, the gap between germline ends came to 13 bases. Germline assignment: CDR1 ENHRY and CDR2 SYGVKD. DNA for the CDR3: TGTGCCATCAGTGAGTCGGTGGGAGTCGAGTACAATGAGCAGTTCTTC. Its translation is CAISESVGVEYNEQFF.

For the CDR3, the DNA is TGTGCCAGCAGCACTCTACAGCGGGGACGTACTGAAGCTTTCTTT. It yields the protein CASSTLQRGRTEAFF. The chain is built from TRBV21-1 and TRBJ1-1. TRBV21-1 represents a pseudogene. The CDR3 loop spans 15 amino acids.

This rearrangement joins TRBV30 to TRBJ2-7, with D possibly TRBD1 on 5 matching bases. Trimming pared 7 bases from V and 2 bases from J, leaving 15 bases between. Germline assignment: CDR1 GTSNPN and CDR2 SVGIG (reference sequence). The CDR3 length is 13 residues. The CDR3: CAFALRGPYEQYF. CDR3 coding DNA: TGTGCCTTTGCCCTTAGGGGCCCCTACGAGCAGTACTTC.

This chain joins TRBV6-1 and TRBJ1-5, with TRBD1 identical over 8 bases. The junction had 5 bases not matched to a gene; V was cut back by 7 bases and J by 3 bases. This CDR3 comprises 14 residues. In germline, CDR1 is MNHNS, CDR2 SASEGT. The CDR3 is CASMKTGANQPQHF. In DNA, the CDR3 is TGTGCCAGCATGAAGACAGGGGCCAATCAGCCCCAGCATTTT.